The 9 T cell receptor beta chains below were found in one sample sequenced in a study of glioma-infiltrating T cells. Amplification of TCR alpha and beta CDR3 regions from RNA used iRepertoire nested multiplex PCR. TCRdb re-derived calls from the multiplex PCR reads in MiXCR, one entry per CDR3 protein. The table shows about 89,000 distinct CDR3 sequences, with about 25% occurring only once. Sequencing was performed on glioma tissue, nonneoplastic brain tissue, or PBMCs (not recorded which). These receptors originate from a human donor with low-grade glioma or glioblastoma, undergoing nonglioma brain surgery, or in good health (not recorded which).

This clonotype has a count of ten or more. The chain combines TRBV9 with TRBJ2-7, with 10 bases matching TRBD2. The CDR3 has 15 amino acids. Looked up from germline, CDR1 is SGDLS and CDR2 is YYNGEE. V was pared by 3 bases and J by 4 bases, with 7 bases of the junction left unmatched. The CDR3 loop is CASSGGGLAVYEQYF. CDR3 in DNA: TGTGCCAGCAGCGGAGGAGGACTAGCGGTATACGAGCAGTACTTC. Full variable domain (rest looked up from reference TRBV9 and TRBJ2-7): DSGVTQTPKHLITATGQRVTLRCSPRSGDLSVYWYQQSLDQGLQFLIQYYNGEERAKGNILERFSAQQFPDLHSELNLSSLELGDSALYFCASSGGGLAVYEQYFGPGTRLTVT.

This clonotype occurred many times. The chain links TRBV2 to TRBJ2-5, with D unclear. This CDR3 has 11 residues. Trimming took off 6 bases at V and 4 bases at J, with 6 bases between the two ends. CDR1 and CDR2 from the germline V gene are SNHLY and FYNNEI. CDR3 nucleotide sequence: TGTGCCAGCAGCCGAACAGAGACCCAGTACTTC. It codes for CASSRTETQYF.

This clonotype was observed many times. V and J are TRBV20-1 and TRBJ1-2; D is unclear. Germline assignment: CDR1 DFQATT and CDR2 SNEGSKA (reference sequence). The V and J ends lost 5 bases and 1 base respectively, with 11 bases between them. This CDR3 comprises 13 residues. Here the CDR3 DNA reads TGCAGTGCTGTCGGACCTGGTAACTATGGCTACACCTTC. Translated: CSAVGPGNYGYTF.

Of note for this clonotype: This sequence may be a read error, since a much larger clone differs from it by one base. J is TRBJ1-4 and V is TRBV6-2 or TRBV6-3; no clear D gene. V lost 1 base to trimming and J lost 0 bases, with 6 bases between them. This CDR3 is 15 amino acids long. CDR1 is MNHEY and CDR2 is SVGEGT in the germline V gene. Written as DNA, the CDR3 is TGTGCCAGCAGTTACTTACGTGCAACTAATGAAAAACTGTTTTTT. It translates to CASSYLRATNEKLFF.

This clonotype was counted many times. The V and J genes are TRBV6-5 and TRBJ2-3; 7 bases line up with TRBD2. There are 14 residues in the CDR3. The germline V gene encodes CDR1 MNHEY and CDR2 SVGAGI. With 0 bases clipped from V and 5 bases from J, the junction kept 2 bases outside the gene matches. The CDR3 DNA reads TGTGCCAGCAGTTACTCCGGGGGGAAAGATACGCAGTATTTT. Translation gives CASSYSGGKDTQYF.

This clonotype was observed at least ten times. The chain has TRBV2 and TRBJ1-6; no firm D call. This CDR3 has 11 residues. The V and J ends lost 5 bases and 11 bases respectively, with 7 bases between them. CDR1 is SNHLY and CDR2 is FYNNEI in the germline V gene. CDR3 in DNA: TGTGCCAGCAGTCGGGCGGCACCCCTCCACTTT. It is translated as CASSRAAPLHF.

This clonotype has a handful of counts. This sequence joins TRBV5-1 and TRBJ1-1; D not resolved. CDR1 SGHRS and CDR2 YFSETQ come from the germline V gene. Deletions cut 0 bases from V and 2 bases from J, with 8 bases between. This CDR3 is 14 amino acids long. The DNA of the CDR3 is TGCGCCAGCAGCTTGGGAGTCGAAAACACTGAAGCTTTCTTT. This codes for CASSLGVENTEAFF. The full variable domain, in which reference TRBV5-1 and TRBJ1-1 provide the parts outside the CDR3, is KAGVTQTPRYLIKTRGQQVTLSCSPISGHRSVSWYQQTPGQGLQFLFEYFSETQRNKGNFPGRFSGRQFSNSRSEMNVSTLELGDSALYLCASSLGVENTEAFFGQGTRLTVV.

This clonotype was counted once. This chain uses TRBV6-2 or TRBV6-3 with TRBJ1-6, with no clear D. The CDR3 sequence is 15 residues long. Germline V gene data show CDR1 as MNHEY and CDR2 as SVGEGT. V was shortened by 2 bases and J by 9 bases, with 14 bases between the two germline ends. The CDR3 loop is CASSYGKSGISPLHF. In DNA form, the CDR3 reads TGTGCCAGCAGTTACGGCAAAAGTGGAATTTCACCCCTCCACTTT.

This clonotype has only one observation. Given a much more abundant clone one base away, this may be a read error. The CDR3 region has the DNA TGTGCCACCGGGGGGGCGACCATCGGCAATCAGCCCCAGCATTTT. Its translation: CATGGATIGNQPQHF. V and J are TRBV10-3 and TRBJ1-5; D perhaps matches TRBD1 (6 bases). With 10 bases removed from V and 2 bases from J, the gap between germline ends came to 18 bases. Per germline, CDR1 ENHRY and CDR2 SYGVKD. CDR3 length: 15 residues.